This TCR beta chain stems from a study of T cells after yellow fever vaccination. Looking at the study overall: Fractions of low cell number were prepared using SMART-Seq v4 Ultra Low Input.

This CDR3 is built from 14 residues. V lost 3 bases, J lost 8 bases, and 15 bases lay in between. From germline, CDR1 is SGHKS and CDR2 YYEKEE (reference sequence). Researchers made TCR cDNA using 5'RACE template switching, and this step added a universal primer site and UMIs. TCRdb ran MiXCR on the 5' RACE reads and lists one entry per CDR3 protein. The sample holds a few hundred thousand distinct CDR3 sequences, over 4.5% seen once. This material consisted of CD4+ T cells sorted from PBMCs, taken on the day of the yellow fever booster vaccination. This TCR came from a man aged 18 to 29 who received the YFV17D yellow fever vaccine. V gene TRBV5-5 combines with J gene TRBJ1-3; D possibly corresponds to TRBD1 (6 bases). CDR3 in DNA: TGTGCCAGCAGCTCCCGACAGGCTGCAGACACCATATATTTT. This sequence encodes CASSSRQAADTIYF.